The text below deals with one TCR beta chain. The junction does not match germline at one end; this may be a read error. MiXCR, applied by TCRdb to the PCR reads, yields one record per CDR3 protein. Altogether around 460,000 distinct CDR3 sequences are present, about a fifth being singletons, with the ten largest covering around 0.84%. The CDR3 is 14 amino acids. Germline values: CDR1 LGHNA, CDR2 YSLEER. These data are taken from a study of molecular identifiers for immune sequencing clone quantification. Material: naive CD8+ T cells from blood, with Jurkat cell RNA spiked in. Described subset: FACS-sorted CD8+CD4-CCR7+CD45RA+ naive T cells. This TCR came from a human donor in good health. Some libraries in this study had Jurkat cell RNA spiked in. The chain recombines TRBV4-3 with TRBJ2-3, with TRBD2 matching over 7 bases. Written as DNA, the CDR3 is TGCGTCAGCAGCCCCCGGGAGGGCACAGATACGCAGTATTTT. Translating gives CVSSPREGTDTQYF.